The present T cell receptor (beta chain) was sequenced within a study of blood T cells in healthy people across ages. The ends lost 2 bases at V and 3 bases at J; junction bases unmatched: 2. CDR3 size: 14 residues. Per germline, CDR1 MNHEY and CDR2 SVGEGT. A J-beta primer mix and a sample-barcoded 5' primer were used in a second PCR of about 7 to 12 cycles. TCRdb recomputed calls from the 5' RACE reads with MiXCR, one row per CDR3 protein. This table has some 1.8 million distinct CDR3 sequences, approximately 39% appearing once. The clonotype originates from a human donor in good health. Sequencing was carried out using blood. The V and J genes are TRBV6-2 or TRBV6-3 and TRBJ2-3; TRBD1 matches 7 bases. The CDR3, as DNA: TGTGCCAGCAGTTACGGGGGACAGACAGATACGCAGTATTTT. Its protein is CASSYGGQTDTQYF.